The 23 T cell receptor beta chains listed next were all sequenced from one sample in a study of cytomegalovirus exposure and HLA in healthy donors. Here immunoSEQ multiplex PCR was the method, and the copy in TCRdb shows in-frame clones only, minus some. This sample yields 90,000 to 120,000 clones, of which approximately 85% are seen a single time; more than 2.5% belongs to the top ten. Specimen: PBMCs. The receptors stem from a woman aged 18-29 years in good health and CMV-seronegative.

The gene calls are TRBV12-5 and TRBJ2-1; D uncertain. Deletions cut 4 bases from V and 9 bases from J, with 19 bases between. Germline CDR1 reads LGHNT; CDR2 reads FRNRAP. This CDR3 has 15 amino acids. The DNA for the CDR3 is TGTGCTAGTGGTTCCCCGAAGACGGGTACGAGTGAGCAGTTCTTC. This translates into CASGSPKTGTSEQFF. The full variable domain, rest sourced from reference TRBV12-5 and TRBJ2-1, is DARVTQTPRHKVTEMGQEVTMRCQPILGHNTVFWYRQTMMQGLELLAYFRNRAPLDDSGMPKDRFSAEMPDATLATLKIQPSEPRDSAVYFCASGSPKTGTSEQFFGPGTRLTVL.

The V call is TRBV28, the J call TRBJ2-2, with 8 bases that match TRBD2. V lost 10 bases, J lost 1 base, and 8 bases stayed unmatched. Germline V gives CDR1 MDHEN, CDR2 SYDVKM. The CDR3 is 15 residues long. The CDR3 region has the DNA TGTGCCATCCGGGGGGGCGGTCAGAACACCGGGGAGCTGTTTTTT. This codes for CAIRGGGQNTGELFF.

The chain couples TRBV27 to TRBJ2-7, with TRBD1 matching 11 bases. The CDR3 spans 15 residues. V was pared by 6 bases and J by 3 bases, with 7 bases of the junction left unmatched. CDR1 MNHEY and CDR2 SMNVEV come from the germline V gene (reference sequence). The CDR3 is CASSPSGTGGYEQYF. CDR3 nucleotides: TGTGCCAGCAGCCCCTCGGGGACAGGGGGCTACGAGCAGTACTTC.

The chain couples TRBV2 to TRBJ1-1, with 9 positions matching TRBD1. Germline CDR1 SNHLY, CDR2 FYNNEI. This CDR3 contains 15 residues. Trimming at V came to 6 bases and at J to 1 base, leaving 6 bases not matched to a gene. The CDR3 protein is CASRAGTGKNTEAFF. CDR3 DNA sequence: TGTGCCAGCAGGGCAGGGACAGGGAAGAACACTGAAGCTTTCTTT.

The chain employs TRBV7-9 and TRBJ1-2, with 8 bases that match TRBD1. Germline-derived CDR1 and CDR2 are SEHNR and FQNEAQ (reference sequence). The CDR3 extends over 14 amino acids. The V and J ends lost 4 bases and 3 bases, in that order; junction bases with no gene match: 4. The CDR3 bases are TGTGCCAGCAGCTCGACAGGGGTCGACTATGGCTACACCTTC. This codes for CASSSTGVDYGYTF.

The rearrangement joins TRBV7-9 to TRBJ2-2, with a possible D match to TRBD2 (6 bases). The CDR3 totals 15 residues. Germline V gives CDR1 SEHNR, CDR2 FQNEAQ (reference sequence). Trimming stripped 3 bases from V and 0 bases from J, with 8 bases between. In nucleotides, the CDR3 is TGTGCCAGCAGCTTCGGGACTTCGAACACCGGGGAGCTGTTTTTT. This sequence encodes CASSFGTSNTGELFF.

The CDR3 DNA reads as TGTGCCAGCAGCCATGGACAGGACGGTTCACCCCTCCACTTT. It codes for CASSHGQDGSPLHF. The chain joins TRBV5-4 to TRBJ1-6; 7 bases agree with TRBD1. This CDR3 has 14 amino acids. Germline-derived CDR1 and CDR2 are SGHNT and YYREEE (reference sequence). V shed 4 bases, J shed 9 bases, and the junction held 7 bases outside the gene matches.

The genes are TRBV27 and TRBJ1-3; 7 bases fit TRBD1. This CDR3 contains 18 residues. J lost 0 bases, V lost 6 bases, and 14 bases had no gene match. Germline V gene sequence: CDR1 MNHEY, CDR2 SMNVEV (reference sequence). The CDR3 protein is CASSRQGSERVSGNTIYF. The CDR3 DNA is TGTGCCAGCAGCCGACAGGGTTCCGAACGCGTCTCTGGAAACACCATATATTTT.

The chain joins TRBV6-5 to TRBJ2-3; weak D call: TRBD2 (6 bases). This CDR3 is built from 16 residues. V lost 0 bases, J lost 5 bases, and 15 bases lay in between. Per the germline V gene, CDR1 is MNHEY and CDR2 is SVGAGI. The CDR3: CASSYSTRGQRDTQYF. The DNA for the CDR3 is TGTGCCAGCAGTTACTCGACTAGGGGTCAAAGAGATACGCAGTATTTT.

This clone was recorded once. The chain links TRBV7-9 to TRBJ2-5; weak D call: TRBD2 (5 bases). V was shortened by 3 bases and J by 5 bases, with 16 bases between the two germline ends. From germline, CDR1 is SEHNR and CDR2 FQNEAQ (reference sequence). The CDR3 consists of 15 residues. This CDR3 reads CASSFGVPEVETQYF. As DNA, the CDR3 is TGTGCCAGCAGCTTCGGGGTCCCCGAGGTGGAGACCCAGTACTTC.

This clone came up a few times. The chain links TRBV18 to TRBJ1-1; D call uncertain. Germline V lookup: CDR1 KGHSH, CDR2 LQKENI. This CDR3 region has 15 residues. V shed 0 bases and J shed 4 bases, with 12 bases lying between them. The CDR3 bases are TGTGCCAGCTCACCACCGGGGAGGGAGGGCACTGAAGCTTTCTTT. Translated, it gives CASSPPGREGTEAFF.

This chain joins TRBV9 and TRBJ2-1, with TRBD2 identical over 11 bases. The CDR3 is 15 amino acids. V lost 1 base to trimming and J lost 8 bases; unmatched junction nucleotides: 5. Germline CDR1 SGDLS, CDR2 YYNGEE. CDR3 sequence (DNA): TGTGCCAGCAGCGTATATAGCGGGGGGGCGGATGAGCAGTTCTTC. This encodes CASSVYSGGADEQFF.

V and J are TRBV7-9 and TRBJ1-1; D gene unclear. Germline V gives CDR1 SEHNR, CDR2 FQNEAQ (reference sequence). The CDR3 has 15 residues. Trimming took off 3 bases at V and 2 bases at J, with 13 bases between the two ends. The CDR3 reads CASSLGWSGNTEAFF. In nucleotides, the CDR3 is TGTGCCAGCAGCTTGGGATGGTCGGGAAACACTGAAGCTTTCTTT. Full variable domain (remainder filled in from reference TRBV7-9 and TRBJ1-1): DTGVSQNPRHKITKRGQNVTFRCDPISEHNRLYWYRQTLGQGPEFLTYFQNEAQLEKSRLLSDRFSAERPKGSFSTLEIQRTEQGDSAMYLCASSLGWSGNTEAFFGQGTRLTVV.

The chain combines TRBV6-5 with TRBJ2-7; the D gene is possibly TRBD1 (5 bases). This CDR3 is 14 amino acids long. Germline V gives CDR1 MNHEY, CDR2 SVGAGI. The V end lost 4 bases, the J end lost 8 bases, and 18 bases lay between the germline ends. As DNA, the CDR3 is TGTGCCAGCAGTTTAGACAGTAGAGTGCAAAAGCAGTACTTC. Its protein product is CASSLDSRVQKQYF.

This clone was recorded once. V gene TRBV5-1 combines with J gene TRBJ1-1; 9 bases match TRBD1. V lost 4 bases and J lost 4; bases outside the gene matches: 5. Per germline, CDR1 SGHRS and CDR2 YFSETQ. The CDR3 is 14 amino acids. The CDR3 sequence is CASSSGTGSTEAFF. In nucleotides, the CDR3 is TGCGCCAGCAGCAGCGGGACAGGGAGCACTGAAGCTTTCTTT.

The CDR3: CASSYDSLYEQYF. The CDR3 DNA sequence: TGTGCCAGCAGTTACGACAGCCTCTACGAGCAGTACTTC. The gene calls are TRBV6-5 and TRBJ2-7; TRBD1 is a possible D gene (5 bases). The V and J ends lost 2 bases and 3 bases respectively, with 8 bases between them. This CDR3 spans 13 amino acids. CDR1 is MNHEY and CDR2 is SVGAGI in the germline V gene.

The chain carries TRBV5-1 and TRBJ1-1, with 9 nucleotides matching TRBD1. The V segment lost 0 bases and the J segment 2 bases; nucleotides outside the gene matches: 8. The CDR3 loop spans 17 amino acids. The V gene's germline CDR1 is SGHRS and CDR2 YFSETQ. The CDR3 sequence: CASSLEPGQGANTEAFF. The CDR3 DNA follows: TGCGCCAGCAGCTTGGAACCGGGACAGGGTGCCAACACTGAAGCTTTCTTT.

The CDR3 nucleotides are TGTGCCAGCTCAGGCGGGACAGGGGTGTTGAATTCACCCCTCCACTTT. Translation: CASSGGTGVLNSPLHF. The chain employs TRBV18 and TRBJ1-6, with 10 bases identical to TRBD1. The CDR3 covers 16 residues. V lost 5 bases to trimming and J lost 7 bases; unmatched junction nucleotides: 8. Per germline, CDR1 KGHSH and CDR2 LQKENI.

This chain uses TRBV5-1 with TRBJ1-2; the match to TRBD1 covers 7 bases. From germline, CDR1 is SGHRS and CDR2 YFSETQ. With 0 bases clipped from V and 2 bases from J, the junction kept 7 bases outside the gene matches. The CDR3 is made up of 16 amino acids. CDR3 in DNA: TGCGCCAGCAGCTTGGAACCGGGACAGCTAAACTATGGCTACACCTTC. Protein product: CASSLEPGQLNYGYTF. The entire variable domain, with the rest obtained from reference TRBV5-1 and TRBJ1-2, is as follows: KAGVTQTPRYLIKTRGQQVTLSCSPISGHRSVSWYQQTPGQGLQFLFEYFSETQRNKGNFPGRFSGRQFSNSRSEMNVSTLELGDSALYLCASSLEPGQLNYGYTFGSGTRLTVV.

V is TRBV6-5 and J is TRBJ2-5; 9 bases line up with TRBD1. J gave up 4 bases and V 4 bases, and 10 bases lay outside the gene matches. This CDR3 region has 16 residues. CDR1 and CDR2 from the germline V gene are MNHEY and SVGAGI. CDR3 nucleotides: TGTGCCAGCAGTTTCGTCCCGGGACAGGGTCGAGAGACCCAGTACTTC. It encodes CASSFVPGQGRETQYF.

J is TRBJ2-1 and V is TRBV27, with D perhaps matching TRBD2 (8 bases). CDR1 MNHEY and CDR2 SMNVEV come from the germline V gene (reference sequence). The V end was cut by 3 bases, the J end by 2 bases, with 23 bases between. The CDR3 is made up of 19 amino acids. CDR3 sequence (DNA): TGTGCCAGCAGTTTGGGCCAGCCGGGACTAGGGGGCCCCTACAATGAGCAGTTCTTC. Its translation: CASSLGQPGLGGPYNEQFF.

The chain is built from TRBV7-6 and TRBJ2-3, with unresolved D. Germline CDR1 reads SGHVS; CDR2 reads FNYEAQ. V was pared by 2 bases and J by 2 bases, with 8 bases between. This CDR3 is built from 14 residues. CDR3 DNA sequence: TGTGCCAGCAGCTTAATAGAATACACAGATACGCAGTATTTT. Amino acids: CASSLIEYTDTQYF.

The rearrangement uses TRBV11-1 and TRBJ1-2; TRBD1 aligns across 10 bases. The CDR3 extends over 15 amino acids. Germline V gene sequence: CDR1 SGHAT, CDR2 FQDESV (reference sequence). V gave up 5 bases and J gave up 1 base; unmatched junction bases: 4. CDR3 residues: CASSHRDRGNYGYTF. The CDR3 DNA reads as TGTGCCAGCAGCCACCGGGACAGGGGTAACTATGGCTACACCTTC.